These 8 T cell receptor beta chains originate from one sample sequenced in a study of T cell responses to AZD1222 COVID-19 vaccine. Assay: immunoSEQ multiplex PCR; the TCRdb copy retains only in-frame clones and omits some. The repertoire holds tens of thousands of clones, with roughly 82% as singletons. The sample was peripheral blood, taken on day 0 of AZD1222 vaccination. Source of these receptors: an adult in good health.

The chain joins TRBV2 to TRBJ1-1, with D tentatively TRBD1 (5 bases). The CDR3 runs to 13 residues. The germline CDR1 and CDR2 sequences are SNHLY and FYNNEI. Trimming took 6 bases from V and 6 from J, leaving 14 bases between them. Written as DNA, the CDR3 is TGTGCCAGCAGGTCCACAGGACATCCTGAAGCTTTCTTT. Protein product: CASRSTGHPEAFF.

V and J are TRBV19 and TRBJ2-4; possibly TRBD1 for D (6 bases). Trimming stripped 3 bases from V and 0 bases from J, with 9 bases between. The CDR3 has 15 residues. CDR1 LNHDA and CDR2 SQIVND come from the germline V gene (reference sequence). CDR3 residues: CASSMLQGAKNIQYF. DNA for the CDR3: TGTGCCAGTAGTATGTTACAGGGAGCCAAAAACATTCAGTACTTC.

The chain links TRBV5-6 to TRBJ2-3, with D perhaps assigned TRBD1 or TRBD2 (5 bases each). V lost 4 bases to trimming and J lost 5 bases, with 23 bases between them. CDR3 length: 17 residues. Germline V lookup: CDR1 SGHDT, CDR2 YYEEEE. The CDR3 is CASSRPESGIGEDTQYF. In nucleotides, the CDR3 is TGTGCCAGCAGCCGGCCCGAGTCAGGGATCGGGGAAGATACGCAGTATTTT.

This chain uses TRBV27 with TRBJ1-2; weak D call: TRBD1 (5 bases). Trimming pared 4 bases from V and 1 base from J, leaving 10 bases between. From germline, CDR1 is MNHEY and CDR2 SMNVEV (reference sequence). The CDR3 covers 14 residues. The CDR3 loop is CASSYQGDNYGYTF. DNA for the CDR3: TGTGCCAGCAGTTATCAGGGTGATAACTATGGCTACACCTTC.

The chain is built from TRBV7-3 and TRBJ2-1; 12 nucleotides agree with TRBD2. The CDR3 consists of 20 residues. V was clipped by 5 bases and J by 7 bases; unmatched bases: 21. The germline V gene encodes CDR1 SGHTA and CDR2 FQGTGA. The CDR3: CASSLQGSLAGGALKNEQFF. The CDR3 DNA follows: TGTGCCAGCAGCCTGCAAGGGTCCCTAGCGGGGGGGGCCCTTAAAAATGAGCAGTTCTTC.

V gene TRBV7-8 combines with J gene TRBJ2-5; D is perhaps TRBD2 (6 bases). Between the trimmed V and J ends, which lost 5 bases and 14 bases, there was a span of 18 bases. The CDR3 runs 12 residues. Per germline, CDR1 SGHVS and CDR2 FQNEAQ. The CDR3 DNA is TGTGCCAGCAGCCAAAAGACCGGGACTTACTACTTC. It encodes CASSQKTGTYYF.

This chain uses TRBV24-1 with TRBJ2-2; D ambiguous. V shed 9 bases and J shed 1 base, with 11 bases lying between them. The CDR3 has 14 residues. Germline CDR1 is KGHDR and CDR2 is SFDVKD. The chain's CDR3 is CATSDPKNTGELFF. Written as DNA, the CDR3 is TGTGCCACCTCGGACCCGAAGAACACCGGGGAGCTGTTTTTT.

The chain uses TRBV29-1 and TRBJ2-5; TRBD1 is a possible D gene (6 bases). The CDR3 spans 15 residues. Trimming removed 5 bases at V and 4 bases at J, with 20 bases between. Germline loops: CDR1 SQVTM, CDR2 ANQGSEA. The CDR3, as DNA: TGCAGCGTTTACGATCACAGGGTGATGGGAGAGACCCAGTACTTC. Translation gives CSVYDHRVMGETQYF.